This T cell receptor beta chain was identified in a study of OX40 agonist ivuxolimab in advanced cancers. V was cut by 0 bases and J by 4 bases, with 18 bases left in between. The germline V gene has CDR1 LGHNA and CDR2 YSLEER. The CDR3 contains 17 residues. Data came from immunoSEQ multiplex PCR; TCRdb stores just in-frame clones and leaves some out. The repertoire holds 95,000 to 110,000 clones, under 95% seen once, with 1.2% in the top ten. The sequence came from an adult with an advanced solid tumor such as melanoma, head and neck, liver or kidney cancer. Sequences were derived from CD4+ or CD8+ T cells sorted from blood, sampled in a trial of the OX40 agonist ivuxolimab. This chain joins TRBV4-3 and TRBJ1-1, with D tentatively TRBD1 (5 bases). In DNA form, the CDR3 reads TGCGCCAGCAGCCAAGATCTGGCAGGGACGATGGGCACTGAAGCTTTCTTT. Protein: CASSQDLAGTMGTEAFF.